This record covers a single T cell receptor beta chain. This clonotype showed up many times. Its antigen has not been determined. Base qualities are missing; no much larger clone stands one base away. The data derive from a study of low-dose radiotherapy and immunotherapy resistance in tumors (dated by TCRdb to 2021 to 2024). Background on the whole study: In Cohort 1, each fraction delivered 0.5 Gy every 2 weeks, and the prescribed total PTV dose was 6.5 Gy. Eight patients were included in the translational analysis: three from the first dose cohort and the first five from the second dose cohort. Patients were given nivolumab as a 240 mg flat dose every two weeks and ipilimumab at 1 mg/kg every six weeks, with both drugs delivered intravenously. Every two weeks, patients got intravenous cyclophosphamide at 200 mg/m2, given one day ahead of each radiation and immunotherapy administration. Aspirin 300 mg was taken orally once daily by patients for four cycles, starting on cycle 1 day 1. Randomization of trial participants into treatment groups was not performed. Cohort 2 received 1 Gy per fraction every two weeks, with a total of 13 Gy over 26 weeks.

V lost 6 bases and J lost 2 bases; the stretch between them is 7 bases long. CDR1 SGHTA and CDR2 FQGTGA were looked up in the germline V gene. The cysteine opens and the phenylalanine closes a CDR3 of 13 amino acids. Only CDR3 DNA is held: 39 bases, read in frame from base 1. Superscript III and a set of TRAV- and TRBV-specific primers were used to synthesize first-strand cDNA, so that both TCRalpha and TCRbeta chains were covered. A roughly 19-cycle PCR with Phusion amplified the TCRs, pairing a constant-region primer with the adapter that was attached to the V primers. The MessageAmp II aRNA Amplification Kit was used to amplify the isolated mRNA, with in vitro transcription run for around 15 hours at 37 degrees C. The Dynabeads mRNA DIRECT Purification Kit was used to isolate the mRNA for TCR sequencing. Indexed Illumina adapters were added in a second approximately 26-cycle Phusion PCR, and the resulting products were purified with AMPure XP beads. An Illumina MiniSeq instrument was used to deep-sequence the TCRalpha and TCRbeta libraries. The authors processed their data as follows. Using custom Perl scripts, TCR sequences that encoded the same protein were pooled, out-of-frame sequences were dropped, and the abundance of each clonotype was calculated. Any TCR sequence supported by only a single read was excluded from analysis. Repertoire metrics included Shannon entropy, Gini index, clonality, richness, and frequency of TCRs shared between repertoires. TCRdb passed the public sequencing reads through fastp at Q25 and MiXCR, retaining productive beta sequences. Rows are unified per CDR3 protein, each entry keeping the most common DNA and genes. The authors' filters were not applied to this entry. Recorded for this sample are about 39,000 distinct CDR3 sequences; less than 25% of them occurred a single time. The ten most abundant clones make up approximately 9% of the sample.

The sample's time point label, decoded: after trial treatment. The meaning of the sample's treatment or condition label: LDRT plus nivolumab, ipilimumab, low-dose cyclophosphamide and aspirin (RACIN trial). Donors were enrolled in RACIN, a single-arm phase I dose-escalation trial in which nivolumab, ipilimumab, aspirin, low-dose cyclophosphamide and low-dose radiotherapy were combined. Eligible patients had advanced, TIL-negative solid tumors. Rearrangement joined TRBV7-3 to TRBJ2-2, with the D gene uncertain. Sequencing was performed on PBMCs, taken after low-dose radiotherapy plus immunotherapy. This TCR was sampled from a female donor with ovarian cancer. At the DNA level, the sequence is TGTGCCAGCAGTCCAACCAACACCGGGGAGCTGTTTTTT. Its protein reads: CASSPTNTGELFF.